The 30 T cell receptor beta chains in this list originate from one sample, sequenced in a study of tumor and adjacent non-tumor tissue in lung cancer. This sample's RNA came from whole unsorted tissue. TCRbeta libraries were built with three rounds of nested PCR, modified from ARM-PCR. TCRdb reprocessed the multiplex PCR reads with MiXCR, giving one entry per CDR3 protein. The sample lists about 120,000 distinct CDR3 sequences; approximately 80% were seen once. The sequenced sample consisted of lung tumor tissue. These TCRs come from a man between 65 and 85 years old with non-small cell lung cancer.

As regards this clonotype: One end of the junction does not line up with germline, which may come from a read error. This sequence joins TRBV11-2 and TRBJ2-7; 7 bases are a match to TRBD1. The length of the CDR3 is 14 residues. Germline CDR1 is SGHAT and CDR2 is FQNNGV. CDR3 sequence reads: CASSIGQVSYEQYF. For the CDR3, the DNA is TGTGCCAGCAGCATTGGACAGGTCTCCTACGAGCAATACTTC.

This clonotype has ten or more counts. At one boundary the junction diverges from the germline segment, which might be a read error. The J gene is TRBJ2-2, the V gene TRBV28; TRBD2 aligns across 12 bases. Germline CDR1 reads MDHEN; CDR2 reads SYDVKM. This CDR3 has 18 amino acids. The CDR3 region is CASSTHSWTSGTTRELFF. The CDR3 region has the DNA TGTGCCAGCAGTACACATTCGTGGACTAGCGGGACCACCCGGGAGCTGTTTTTT.

This clonotype was recorded only once. A clone one base away is much larger, so this may be a read error. The chain links TRBV5-1 to TRBJ1-1; a possible D gene is TRBD1 (6 bases). Per the germline V gene, CDR1 is SGHRS and CDR2 is YFSETQ. This CDR3 spans 13 amino acids. V was clipped by 9 bases and J by 0 bases, with 12 bases between them. The CDR3 sequence: CANHRDMNTEAFF. In DNA form, the CDR3 reads TGCGCCAACCACAGGGACATGAACACTGAAGCTTTCTTT.

On this clonotype itself: One junction end does not reproduce the germline sequence, and a read error may be involved. The chain links TRBV5-4 to TRBJ1-5, with unresolved D. Germline V gene lookup returns CDR1 SGHNT and CDR2 YYREEE (reference sequence). The CDR3 covers 13 residues. CDR3 protein: CASSLDRNQPEHF. CDR3 DNA sequence: TGTGCCAGCAGCTTGGACCGGAATCAGCCCGAGCATTTT.

The CDR3 reads CASSFIRGVVTEAFF. The CDR3, as DNA: TGTGCCAGCAGCTTCATCAGGGGTGTGGTGACCGAAGCTTTCTTT. This chain links TRBV5-5 with TRBJ1-1, with D possibly TRBD1 on 6 matching bases. Deletions cut 2 bases from V and 8 bases from J, with 19 bases between. CDR1 and CDR2 from the germline V gene are SGHKS and YYEKEE (reference sequence). The CDR3 length is 15 residues.

A remark on this clonotype: A read error may account for a junction end that differs from germline. This chain connects TRBV7-9 to TRBJ2-1; possibly TRBD1 or TRBD2 for D (6 bases each). This CDR3 comprises 15 residues. From germline, CDR1 is SEHNR and CDR2 FQNEAQ (reference sequence). The CDR3 here is CTSSPSGGGNNKQLF. The CDR3 DNA reads TGTACCAGCAGCCCCTCCGGGGGCGGAAACAATAAGCAGTTATTC. Supplemented by reference TRBV7-9 and TRBJ2-1, the full variable domain reads DTGVSQNPRHKITKRGQNVTFRCDPISEHNRLYWYRQTLGQGPEFLTYFQNEAQLEKSRLLSDRFSAERPKGSFSTLEIQRTEQGDSAMYLCTSSPSGGGNNKQLFGPGTRLTVL.

J is TRBJ2-1 and V is TRBV29-1; weak D call: TRBD1 (6 bases). CDR3 length equals 12 residues. Germline lookup yields CDR1 SQVTM and CDR2 ANQGSEA. V was clipped by 8 bases and J by 16 bases, with 24 bases between them. The CDR3 here is CSPEQGNHNHFF. Written as DNA, the CDR3 is TGCAGCCCGGAACAGGGTAACCATAATCATTTCTTC.

Of note for this clonotype: The conserved final phenylalanine or tryptophan is absent from the CDR3, which likely points to a read error. J is TRBJ1-2 and V is TRBV29-1; TRBD1 matches at 8 bases. Germline V gene lookup returns CDR1 SQVTM and CDR2 ANQGSEA. The trim removed 4 bases at V and 2 bases at J, leaving 6 bases unmatched. This CDR3 region has 14 residues. The CDR3 here is CSVVKGQVNYGYTY. The CDR3 DNA is TGCAGCGTTGTAAAGGGACAGGTGAACTATGGCTACACCTAC.

To note about this clonotype: A read error may account for a junction end that differs from germline. The chain links TRBV28 to TRBJ2-3; D gene unclear. Looked up from germline, CDR1 is MDHEN and CDR2 is SYDVKM. CDR3 length: 16 amino acids. The CDR3 reads CASSFLSWSLSDKQYF. The CDR3 DNA sequence: TGTGCCAGCAGTTTTCTGAGCTGGAGTTTGTCAGATAAGCAGTATTTT.

The V call is TRBV4-1, the J call TRBJ1-1; D is possibly TRBD1 (5 bases). Germline V gives CDR1 MGHRA, CDR2 YSYEKL. Trimming stripped 8 bases from V and 4 bases from J, with 20 bases between. CDR3 size: 15 residues. The chain's CDR3 is CASCPGTATCTEAFF. As DNA, the CDR3 is TGCGCCAGCTGCCCGGGGACGGCGACTTGCACTGAAGCTTTCTTT.

A remark on this clonotype: No conserved phenylalanine or tryptophan is present at the end of the CDR3, so a read error is the likely explanation. The rearrangement joins TRBV2 to TRBJ2-2, with D perhaps matching TRBD1 or TRBD2 (7 bases each). Trimming stripped 8 bases from V and 9 bases from J, with 22 bases between. CDR1 is SNHLY and CDR2 is FYNNEI in the germline V gene. This CDR3 has 15 amino acids. CDR3 protein: CASLITSGGDRELFL. DNA for the CDR3: TGTGCCAGCCTAATAACCTCAGGGGGGGACCGGGAGCTGTTTTTA.

Of note for this clonotype: This CDR3 fails to terminate in the conserved phenylalanine or tryptophan, so it likely reflects a read error. The chain joins TRBV12-3 or TRBV12-4 to TRBJ2-1; D gene ambiguous. CDR3 length: 13 residues. The V end lost 5 bases, the J end lost 8 bases, and 13 bases lay between the germline ends. CDR3 DNA sequence: TGTGCCAGCAGTCCAGAGATGTACTATGAGCAGTTCCTC. This encodes CASSPEMYYEQFL.

This chain connects TRBV11-2 to TRBJ2-7; no firm D call. The CDR3 loop spans 18 amino acids. Germline CDR1 reads SGHAT; CDR2 reads FQNNGV. V was cut by 5 bases and J by 1 base, with 24 bases left in between. The CDR3 nucleotides are TGTGCCAGCAGCGCCCGTAGTCCGGGCAGTTTTCCTTCCTACGAGCAGTACTTC. It translates to CASSARSPGSFPSYEQYF. Complete variable domain (other parts from reference TRBV11-2 and TRBJ2-7): EAGVAQSPRYKIIEKRQSVAFWCNPISGHATLYWYQQILGQGPKLLIQFQNNGVVDDSQLPKDRFSAERLKGVDSTLKIQPAKLEDSAVYLCASSARSPGSFPSYEQYFGPGTRLTVT.

This clonotype was observed a single time. The V gene is TRBV5-6, the J gene TRBJ2-2; D unresolved. Germline V gene sequence: CDR1 SGHDT, CDR2 YYEEEE. V lost 2 bases to trimming and J lost 7 bases, with 12 bases between them. The CDR3 is 14 residues long. CDR3 DNA: TGTGCCAGCAGCTTTATACACACCAGCGGGGAGCTGTTTTTT. It yields the protein CASSFIHTSGELFF. The whole variable domain, filled in from reference TRBV5-6 and TRBJ2-2, reads DAGVTQSPTHLIKTRGQQVTLRCSPKSGHDTVSWYQQALGQGPQFIFQYYEEEERQRGNFPDRFSGHQFPNYSSELNVNALLLGDSALYLCASSFIHTSGELFFGEGSRLTVL.

This clonotype was detected a few times. The chain carries TRBV2 and TRBJ1-1; 10 bases are shared with TRBD1. This CDR3 has 12 amino acids. The V segment lost 8 bases and the J segment 7 bases; nucleotides outside the gene matches: 4. The V gene's germline CDR1 is SNHLY and CDR2 FYNNEI. As DNA, the CDR3 is TGTGCCAGCTGGGACAGGGGCCGTGAAGCTTTCTTT. This encodes CASWDRGREAFF. Supplemented by reference TRBV2 and TRBJ1-1, the full variable domain reads EPEVTQTPSHQVTQMGQEVILRCVPISNHLYFYWYRQILGQKVEFLVSFYNNEISEKSEIFDDQFSVERPDGSNFTLKIRSTKLEDSAMYFCASWDRGREAFFGQGTRLTVV.

About this clonotype: Relative to the germline gene, one junction end is altered; a read error may explain this. The J gene is TRBJ2-1, the V gene TRBV11-1; D tentatively reads TRBD1 or TRBD2 (5 bases each). The CDR3 covers 14 residues. From germline, CDR1 is SGHAT and CDR2 FQDESV (reference sequence). CDR3 protein: CARSQQPARGAQLF. CDR3 DNA sequence: TGTGCCAGGAGCCAACAACCGGCGAGGGGTGCGCAGCTCTTC.

To note about this clonotype: A read error may account for a junction end that differs from germline. DNA of the CDR3: TGTGCCAGCAGTCGGACAGATTTTATTGAAGCCCTTTTT. It translates to CASSRTDFIEALF. The chain combines TRBV4-2 with TRBJ1-1; a possible D gene is TRBD1 (6 bases). CDR3 length equals 13 residues. Germline-derived CDR1 and CDR2 are LGHNA and YNFKEQ.

Remarks on this clonotype: A clone one base away is much larger, so this may be a read error. The chain joins TRBV12-3 or TRBV12-4 to TRBJ1-1; no firm D call. The CDR3 is 12 residues long. This CDR3 is CAGSRRNTEAFF. In nucleotides, the CDR3 is TGTGCCGGCAGTAGGAGGAACACTGAAGCTTTCTTT.

A note on this clonotype: The junction differs from germline at one of its ends, possibly a read error. CDR3 amino acids: CASSYFEGPNYAYTF. The CDR3 coding sequence is TGTGCCAGCAGTTACTTTGAGGGGCCTAACTATGCCTACACCTTC. V gene TRBV6-5 combines with J gene TRBJ1-2, with D perhaps TRBD1 (5 bases). The CDR3 contains 15 residues. Germline V CDR1 and CDR2: MNHEY, SVGAGI.

The table lists this clonotype with a count of one. One end of the junction does not line up with germline, which may come from a read error. In DNA form, the CDR3 reads TGCGCTAGTGGCCGCACTGACAGGAGTGCCTACACCTTC. Its translation: CASGRTDRSAYTF. This chain connects TRBV12-5 to TRBJ1-2; the D gene is possibly TRBD1 (6 bases). The CDR3 sequence is 13 residues long. The germline CDR1 and CDR2 sequences are LGHNT and FRNRAP.

The gene calls are TRBV6-5 and TRBJ2-4; no clear D gene. Trimming pared 6 bases from V and 5 bases from J, leaving 17 bases between. Germline CDR1 reads MNHEY; CDR2 reads SVGAGI. The CDR3 is 15 residues long. For the CDR3, the DNA is TGTGCCAGCAGGGGCGGTCGCCTAGTCGAAAACATTCAGTACTTC. Protein: CASRGGRLVENIQYF.

On this clonotype: This could be a read error, since a much larger clone is one nucleotide away. The V call is TRBV5-6, the J call TRBJ2-5; D is uncertain. The CDR3 has 13 amino acids. Germline V gene sequence: CDR1 SGHDT, CDR2 YYEEEE. The CDR3 DNA is TGTGTCAGCAGCCCCAAGTCGTGGGAGACCCAGTACTTC. Protein: CVSSPKSWETQYF.

The genes are TRBV11-1 and TRBJ2-5; D is unclear. Germline V gives CDR1 SGHAT, CDR2 FQDESV (reference sequence). This CDR3 is built from 13 residues. V dropped 9 bases and J dropped 5 bases, with 16 bases sitting between them. The CDR3 sequence: CASASGASETQYF. CDR3 nucleotides: TGTGCCAGTGCGTCAGGAGCTTCGGAGACCCAGTACTTC.

The chain recombines TRBV6-4 with TRBJ1-1; D ambiguous. Germline V gene lookup returns CDR1 MRHNA and CDR2 SNTAGT. The CDR3 loop spans 14 amino acids. V lost 6 bases to trimming and J lost 3 bases, with 14 bases between them. CDR3 DNA sequence: TGTGCCAGCAGCTCGGGAGGAGTGGACACTGAAGCTTTCTTT. Translated: CASSSGGVDTEAFF.

A note on this clonotype: At one of its ends the junction is not consistent with the germline gene, which may arise from a read error. V is TRBV11-3 and J is TRBJ1-6; the match to TRBD1 covers 9 bases. The germline V gene encodes CDR1 SGHNT and CDR2 YENEEA. This CDR3 is built from 14 residues. CDR3 residues: CTSSIGTGNSPLHF. The CDR3 bases are TGTACCAGCAGCATCGGGACAGGGAATTCACCACTCCACTTT.

As for this clonotype: The junction differs from germline at one of its ends, possibly a read error. This chain uses TRBV6-1 with TRBJ1-5; D ambiguous. The CDR3 consists of 17 residues. The germline V gene has CDR1 MNHNS and CDR2 SASEGT. CDR3: CARSEIRENLGNQPQHF. The CDR3 DNA reads TGTGCCAGGAGTGAAATTCGGGAGAATCTTGGCAATCAGCCCCAGCATTTT.

About this clonotype: One end of the junction is discordant with germline, which a read error may explain. The genes are TRBV4-1 and TRBJ1-2; TRBD1 agrees at 10 bases. The CDR3 runs 16 residues. CDR1 is MGHRA, CDR2 YSYEKL, per germline. CDR3 residues: CARSQDGTGAGYGYTF. The CDR3 coding sequence is TGCGCCAGGAGCCAAGATGGGACAGGGGCTGGCTATGGCTACACCTTT.

This chain links TRBV10-3 with TRBJ2-1; D unclear. Germline loops: CDR1 ENHRY, CDR2 SYGVKD. This CDR3 has 16 residues. The CDR3 region has the DNA TGTGTCTTCAGTGACTCATCCGGGTCCCTACCTAACATACGGTTCTTC. It translates to CVFSDSSGSLPNIRFF.

This clonotype was seen just once. The junction does not match germline at one end; this may be a read error. This sequence joins TRBV12-3 or TRBV12-4 and TRBJ1-3; TRBD1 might be the D (6 bases). CDR3 length: 16 amino acids. For the CDR3, the DNA is TGTGCAAGCAGTCCAGGGGATCGAGTCTATGGAAACACCATATATTTT. Amino acid sequence: CASSPGDRVYGNTIYF.

Concerning this clonotype: The final CDR3 position lacks the conserved phenylalanine or tryptophan, pointing to a likely read error. The rearrangement joins TRBV6-1 to TRBJ2-7; D possibly uses TRBD1 or TRBD2 (5 bases each). Germline CDR1 and CDR2: MNHNS and SASEGT. The CDR3 has 15 amino acids. Between the trimmed V and J ends, which lost 6 bases and 2 bases, there was a span of 17 bases. The CDR3 coding sequence is TGTGCCAGCAGGGGGGAGAGGACTGTCACCTACGAGCAGTACTCC. Protein: CASRGERTVTYEQYS.